This record concerns one TCR beta chain sequence. This entry is derived from a study of blood T cell repertoires in COVID-19. On the study more broadly: The origin of the acute and convalescent COVID-19 samples was the United States, Italy and Spain. Nucleic acid was either cDNA or gDNA, and it came from T cells, B-cell-depleted T cells, or PBMCs.

V gave up 4 bases and J gave up 3 bases, with 13 bases separating them. Germline CDR1 is SGHRS and CDR2 is YFSETQ. This CDR3 has 14 residues. Using immunoSEQ multiplex PCR, the repertoire was profiled, and TCRdb retains in-frame clones only, with some absent. The sample lists about 320,000 clones, about 87% seen once, with more than 8.5% in the top ten. The genes are TRBV5-1 and TRBJ1-1; no definite D call. Sequences were obtained from PBMCs or T cells enriched from blood (not recorded which). The sequence derives from a young woman who had recovered from COVID-19. For the CDR3, the DNA is TGCGCCAGCAGCGTCGGGGTGGGAGACACTGAAGCTTTCTTT. Translated: CASSVGVGDTEAFF. Full variable domain (remainder filled in from reference TRBV5-1 and TRBJ1-1): KAGVTQTPRYLIKTRGQQVTLSCSPISGHRSVSWYQQTPGQGLQFLFEYFSETQRNKGNFPGRFSGRQFSNSRSEMNVSTLELGDSALYLCASSVGVGDTEAFFGQGTRLTVV.